This TCR beta chain derives from a study of vaccination effects on CD4 cells after COVID-19. To note about this clone: The antigen is undetermined.

Antigen-specific CD4+ T cells expanded by the ViraFEST assay with viral peptide pools were then sequenced. Investigators separated out CD4+ T cells once approximately 9 days of culture had passed. It was between March and December 2020 that the person had a SARS-CoV-2 infection confirmed by PCR. On day 3 and again on day 7, half the medium was replaced with IL-2 medium. Generated by immunoSEQ multiplex PCR, the TCRdb table keeps only in-frame clones and is missing some. Seen here are around 49,000 clones, approximately 70% observed once, and the top ten hold about 30%. CDR3 length equals 14 residues. Trimming took 6 bases from V and 0 from J, leaving 11 bases between them. The germline gives CDR1 KGHSH, CDR2 LQKENI. Regarding the study as a whole: In people who had recovered, most post-vaccine spike-reactive clones were new vaccine-induced clones.

The chain has TRBV18 and TRBJ1-1; D is ambiguous. The sequence was collected from a human donor who had a prior SARS-CoV-2 infection. The input for sequencing was CD4+ T cells from PBMCs cultured with a peptide pool, taken before COVID-19 vaccination. CDR3 sequence reads: CASSPVRVNTEAFF. CDR3 nucleotides: TGTGCCAGCTCTCCCGTCCGGGTGAACACTGAAGCTTTCTTT. Together with reference TRBV18 and TRBJ1-1, the CDR3 gives the full variable domain: NAGVMQNPRHLVRRRGQEARLRCSPMKGHSHVYWYRQLPEEGLKFMVYLQKENIIDESGMPKERFSAEFPKEGPSILRIQQVVRGDSAAYFCASSPVRVNTEAFFGQGTRLTVV.